This record concerns one T cell receptor (beta chain) sequence. Its antigen is currently unknown. This specimen comes from a study of T cell responses to AZD1222 COVID-19 vaccine. Whole-study findings and limits: AZD1222 recipients seropositive at baseline numbered only 5 or 6.

Here immunoSEQ multiplex PCR was the method, and the copy in TCRdb shows in-frame clones only, minus some. Found here are fewer than 150,000 clones, roughly 90% of them singletons; the top ten hold over 7.5%. Germline CDR1 reads MGHRA; CDR2 reads YSYEKL. J was trimmed by 3 bases and V by 3 bases; bases with no gene match: 7. This CDR3 region has 16 residues. The chain uses TRBV4-1 and TRBJ1-4; 7 bases map to TRBD1. The specimen was peripheral blood, collected 28 days after the second AZD1222 dose. The source is an adult who received the AZD1222 COVID-19 vaccine. The CDR3 bases are TGCGCCAGCAGCCAGGGGGGAGGGACAGCTAATGAAAAACTGTTTTTT. It specifies CASSQGGGTANEKLFF.